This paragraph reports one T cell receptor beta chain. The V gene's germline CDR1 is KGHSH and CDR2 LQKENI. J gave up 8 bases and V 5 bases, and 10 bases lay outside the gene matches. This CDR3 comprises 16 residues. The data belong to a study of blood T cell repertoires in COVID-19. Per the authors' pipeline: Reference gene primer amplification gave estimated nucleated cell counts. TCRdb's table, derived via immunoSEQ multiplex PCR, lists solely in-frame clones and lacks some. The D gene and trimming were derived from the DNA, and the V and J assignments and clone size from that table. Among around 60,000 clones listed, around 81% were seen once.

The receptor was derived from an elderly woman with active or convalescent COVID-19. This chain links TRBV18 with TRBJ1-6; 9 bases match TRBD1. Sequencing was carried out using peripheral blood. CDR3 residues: CASSATGGRMDSPLHF. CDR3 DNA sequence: TGTGCCAGCTCAGCCACAGGGGGCAGGATGGATTCACCCCTCCACTTT.